The clone carrying this T cell receptor beta chain was counted a few times. These data belong to a study of T cells in Graves' hyperthyroidism and ophthalmopathy. Researchers amplified the TCR beta CDR3 regions from RNA transcripts. During a first-round RT-PCR of the TCR CDR3, the HTBI primer set was used. TCRdb used MiXCR to reprocess the multiplex PCR reads, holding one entry per CDR3 protein. Among 700,000 or so distinct CDR3 sequences, roughly 15% were seen once, and the ten largest hold about 8.4%. This CDR3 contains 11 residues. Germline V CDR1 and CDR2: MDHEN, SYDVKM. With 6 bases clipped from V and 7 bases from J, the junction kept 1 base outside the gene matches.

Sequencing input: blood. The rearrangement joins TRBV28 to TRBJ1-2; 8 nucleotides match TRBD1. The source is a man aged 18 to 35 with Graves' hyperthyroidism. The DNA of the CDR3 is TGTGCCAGCAGCCAGGGGGCTGGCTACACCTTC. Translated, it gives CASSQGAGYTF.